The following is a T cell receptor (beta chain) sequence with its context. From germline, CDR1 is SGHRS and CDR2 YFSETQ. With 2 bases clipped from V and 5 bases from J, the junction kept 0 bases outside the gene matches. The CDR3 sequence is 13 residues long. This sample was taken from a study of control samples from healthy donors and cancer patients. The protocol was immunoSEQ multiplex PCR, while the TCRdb copy is restricted to in-frame clones and leaves out a portion. The repertoire consists of some 140,000 clones, with around 90% occurring once and the leading ten covering approximately 11%. The specimen was blood. The rearrangement joins TRBV5-1 to TRBJ2-1; 8 bases align to TRBD1. This clonotype was obtained from a man aged 30 to 45 in good health. CDR3 amino acids: CASSLQGDNEQFF. The CDR3 DNA reads TGCGCCAGCAGCTTACAGGGGGACAATGAGCAGTTCTTC.